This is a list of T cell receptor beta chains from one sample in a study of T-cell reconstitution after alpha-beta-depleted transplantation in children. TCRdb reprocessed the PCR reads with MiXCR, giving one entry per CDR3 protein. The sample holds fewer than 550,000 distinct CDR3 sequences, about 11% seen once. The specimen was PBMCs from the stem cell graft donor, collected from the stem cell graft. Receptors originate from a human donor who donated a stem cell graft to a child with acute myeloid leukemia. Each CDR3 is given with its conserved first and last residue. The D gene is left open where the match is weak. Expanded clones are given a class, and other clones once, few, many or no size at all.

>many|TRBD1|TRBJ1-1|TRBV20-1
TGCAGTTTTCCCCTCCAGGGGGGGACTGAAGCTTTCTTT
CSFPLQGGTEAFF
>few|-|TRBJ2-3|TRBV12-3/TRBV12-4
TGTGCCAGCGCTAGCGCTCGCACAGATACGCAGTATTTT
CASASARTDTQYF
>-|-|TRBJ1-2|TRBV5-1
TGCGCCAGCAGCTTGGAGGACGCTGGCTACACCTTC
CASSLEDAGYTF
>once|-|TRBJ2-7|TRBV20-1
TGCTGTGCTACGGTTTTGGGCACACGCTCAAACTACGAGCAGTACTTC
CCATVLGTRSNYEQYF
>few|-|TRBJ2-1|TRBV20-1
TGCAGTGCTAGGCGGGGCCATACCCGAGGTGAGCAGTTCTTC
CSARRGHTRGEQFF
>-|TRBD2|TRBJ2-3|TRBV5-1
TGCGCCAGCAGCCTCGGGCCGGGGGGGGCTGAGGCAGATACGCAGTATTTT
CASSLGPGGAEADTQYF
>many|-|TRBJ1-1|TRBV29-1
TGCAGCGTTGCCTCCAAGACTGAAGCTTTCTTT
CSVASKTEAFF
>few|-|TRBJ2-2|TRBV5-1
TGCGCCAGCAGCGTGGCCAACACCGGGGAGCTGTTTTTT
CASSVANTGELFF
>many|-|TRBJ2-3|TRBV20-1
TGCAGTGCTAGCCCTAGCACAGATACGCAGTATTTT
CSASPSTDTQYF
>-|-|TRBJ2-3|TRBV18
TGTGCCAGCTCACCACAGGTGGGCGCTAGCACAGATACGCAGTATTTT
CASSPQVGASTDTQYF
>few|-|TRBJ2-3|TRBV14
TGTGCCAGCAGCCAAGATTTCTGGACATCTAGCACAGATACGCAGTATTTT
CASSQDFWTSSTDTQYF
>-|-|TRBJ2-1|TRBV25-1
TGTGCCAGTGAGAGACCGGGACTGAGCTCCTACAATGAGCAGTTCTTC
CASERPGLSSYNEQFF
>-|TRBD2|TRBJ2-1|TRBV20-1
TGCAGTGCGGGGAAGGGGACTAATCTTCTTGAGCAGTTCTTC
CSAGKGTNLLEQFF
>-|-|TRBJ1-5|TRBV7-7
TGTGCTAGCAGCCCTCGACAGAAGAATCAGCCCCAGCATTTT
CASSPRQKNQPQHF
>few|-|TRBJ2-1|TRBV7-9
TGTGCCAGCAGCTTAGAGGATTTTCGGGGGTTGAATGAGCAGTTCTTC
CASSLEDFRGLNEQFF
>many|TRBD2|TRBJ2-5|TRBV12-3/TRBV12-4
TGTGCCAGCAAGGCGGGAGGAGGCCAAGAGACCCAGTACTTC
CASKAGGGQETQYF
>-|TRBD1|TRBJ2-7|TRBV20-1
TGCAGTGCTAGCCTGACAGGGATGGAGTCCTACGAGCAGTACTTC
CSASLTGMESYEQYF
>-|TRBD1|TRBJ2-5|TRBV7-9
TGTGCCAGCAGCCTAACGACAGGGTCGGAGACCCAGTACTTC
CASSLTTGSETQYF
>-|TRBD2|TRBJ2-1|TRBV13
TGTGCCAGCAGCTTTCCTAGCGCGGGGGATGAGCAGTTCTTC
CASSFPSAGDEQFF
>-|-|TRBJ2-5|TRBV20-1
TGCAGTGCTTCGCCGTTTCTCACTGGGCAAGAGACCCAGTACTTC
CSASPFLTGQETQYF
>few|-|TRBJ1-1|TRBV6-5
TGTGCCAGCAGTTACTCCCGCGACAGTACCATGGGGACTGAAGCTTTCTTT
CASSYSRDSTMGTEAFF
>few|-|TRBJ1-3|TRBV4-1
TGCGCCAGCAGCCCCGTTACTTCTGGAAACACCATATATTTT
CASSPVTSGNTIYF
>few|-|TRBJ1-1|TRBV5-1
TGCGCCAGCAGGCAGGGGCCGACCATGAACACTGAAGCTTTCTTT
CASRQGPTMNTEAFF
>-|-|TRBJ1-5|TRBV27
TGTGCCAGCAGTTTTGGGGGGGAGCAGCCCCAGCATTTT
CASSFGGEQPQHF
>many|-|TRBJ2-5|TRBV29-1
TGCAGCGCCCTAGTCACAGGGCCAGAGACCCAGTACTTC
CSALVTGPETQYF
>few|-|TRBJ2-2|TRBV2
TGTGCCAGCATCGGGACCACAGGACTAAACACCGGGGAGCTGTTTTTT
CASIGTTGLNTGELFF
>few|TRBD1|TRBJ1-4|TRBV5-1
TGCGCCAGCAGCCCGGGACAGCTTAATGAAAAACTGTTTTTT
CASSPGQLNEKLFF
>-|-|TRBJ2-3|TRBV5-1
TGCGCCAGCGGAACGCGGACACGGGGTGGTTCAGATACGCAGTATTTC
CASGTRTRGGSDTQYF
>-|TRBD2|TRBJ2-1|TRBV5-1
TGCGCCAGCAGCTTGGCTAGCGGGGGGGCTCGTGAGCAGTTCTTC
CASSLASGGAREQFF
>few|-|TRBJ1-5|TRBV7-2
TGTGCCAGCGGAGAGGACAGCAATAGCAATCAGCCCCAGCATTTT
CASGEDSNSNQPQHF
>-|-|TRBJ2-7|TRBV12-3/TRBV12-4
TGTGCCAGCAGTTTATCGGGCAGGGTATGGGAGCAGTACTTC
CASSLSGRVWEQYF
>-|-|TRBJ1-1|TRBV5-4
TGTGCCAGCAGCTTGGAGTCAGGGGCAAGAACTGAAGCTTTCTTT
CASSLESGARTEAFF
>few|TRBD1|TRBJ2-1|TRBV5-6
TGTGCCAGCAGCGCATTGGACAGGGGTGGCGACAATGAGCAGTTCTTC
CASSALDRGGDNEQFF
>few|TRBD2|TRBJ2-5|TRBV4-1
TGCGCCAGCAGCCAAGCGGGACTATCAGAGACCCAGTACTTC
CASSQAGLSETQYF
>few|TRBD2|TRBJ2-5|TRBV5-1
TGCGCCAGCAGCCCGGACGTGTTAGCGGGGCAAGAGACCCAGTACTTC
CASSPDVLAGQETQYF
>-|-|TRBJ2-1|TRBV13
TGTGCCTGTAGCGGAGACTACAATGAGCAGTTCTTC
CACSGDYNEQFF
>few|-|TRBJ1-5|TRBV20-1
TGCAGTGCTAGCCCCAGGGTCGGCAATCAGCCCCAGCATTTT
CSASPRVGNQPQHF
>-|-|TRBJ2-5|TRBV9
TGTGCCAGCAGCGTAGCGGGGGGACTCGGGGGCCAATGGGAGACCCAGTACTTC
CASSVAGGLGGQWETQYF
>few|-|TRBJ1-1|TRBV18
TGTGCCAGCTCACCACGGACAGACATGAACACTGAAGCTTTCTTT
CASSPRTDMNTEAFF
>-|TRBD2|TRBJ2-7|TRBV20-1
TGCAGTGCTAGAAGCACTAGCGGCCGCTCCTACGAGCAGTACTTC
CSARSTSGRSYEQYF
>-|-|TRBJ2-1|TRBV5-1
TGCGCCAGCAGCCAGGAACACAATGAGCAGTTCTTC
CASSQEHNEQFF
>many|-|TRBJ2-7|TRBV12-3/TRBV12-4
TGTGCCAGCAGTTTAAAACAGGGTAAGGACGAGCAGTACTTC
CASSLKQGKDEQYF
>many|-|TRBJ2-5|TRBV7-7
TGTGCTAGCAGCTCGGACGGCCGGCCTGGAGAGACCCAGTACTTC
CASSSDGRPGETQYF
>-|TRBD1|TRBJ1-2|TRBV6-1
TGTGCCAGCAGTCTGGGGACAGGGATAATCGGCTACACCTTC
CASSLGTGIIGYTF
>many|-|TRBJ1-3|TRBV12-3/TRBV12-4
TGTGCCAGCAGACGGACAGATTCTGGAAACACCATATATTTT
CASRRTDSGNTIYF
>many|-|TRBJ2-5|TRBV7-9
TGTGCGAGCAGCCCACCCGGTAAAAAAGAGACCCAGTACTTC
CASSPPGKKETQYF
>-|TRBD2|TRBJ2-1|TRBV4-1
TGCGCCAGCAGCCAAGATGCGGGAGGGGAGCAGTTCTTC
CASSQDAGGEQFF